Listed below are T cell receptor beta chains from one sample, sequenced in a study of T cells in Graves' hyperthyroidism and ophthalmopathy. TCRdb reprocessed the multiplex PCR reads via MiXCR and lists one record per CDR3 protein. The data hold 600,000 to 700,000 distinct CDR3 sequences, with approximately 14% observed a single time. Sequencing was performed on blood. The receptors originated from a woman aged 40 to 50 with Graves' ophthalmopathy. The CDR3 runs from the conserved cysteine through the conserved F or W. A D gene is named only where the DNA matches it firmly. Rows may omit the clone size; those that give it use once, few, many or a size class.

CDR3	DNA	size	V	J	D
CASSSYGERGHYNQPQHF	TGTGCCAGCAGTTCTTATGGGGAACGAGGACACTACAATCAGCCCCAGCATTTT	many	TRBV28	TRBJ1-5	.
CASTRTAGTSVTYEQYF	TGTGCCAGCACACGGACAGCCGGGACTAGCGTAACCTACGAGCAGTACTTC	many	TRBV27	TRBJ2-7	TRBD2
CASSGGPAGPNTGELFF	TGCGCCAGCAGCGGGGGACCAGCGGGACCAAACACCGGGGAGCTGTTTTTT	.	TRBV5-1	TRBJ2-2	TRBD2
CASSVAGGPWGYTF	TGTGCCAGCAGCGTAGCTGGGGGGCCCTGGGGCTACACCTTC	.	TRBV9	TRBJ1-2	.
CAWSSFGGPEGYTF	TGTGCCTGGAGTAGTTTCGGGGGCCCGGAGGGCTACACCTTC	.	TRBV30	TRBJ1-2	.
CASSLTLGLAGGNEQYF	TGTGCCAGCAGTCTAACTCTTGGACTAGCGGGAGGGAACGAGCAGTACTTC	many	TRBV6-5	TRBJ2-7	TRBD2
CSAKVGRSYEQYF	TGCAGCGCCAAGGTCGGCAGGTCCTACGAGCAGTACTTC	many	TRBV29-1	TRBJ2-7	.
CASSAGLVSEQYF	TGTGCCAGCAGCGCCGGACTAGTTTCCGAGCAGTACTTC	many	TRBV2	TRBJ2-7	TRBD2
CASTGVMNTEAFF	TGTGCCAGCACGGGAGTTATGAACACTGAAGCTTTCTTT	once	TRBV6-1	TRBJ1-1	.
CASSQDLSAVQETQYF	TGTGCCAGCAGCCAAGATCTATCGGCAGTCCAAGAGACCCAGTACTTC	.	TRBV3-1	TRBJ2-5	.
CASREGRDRGLQPQHF	TGTGCCAGCAGGGAAGGGAGGGACAGGGGACTTCAGCCCCAGCATTTT	.	TRBV12-3/TRBV12-4	TRBJ1-5	TRBD1
CASSSGLAVNIQYF	TGTGCCAGCAGCTCGGGACTAGCGGTTAACATTCAGTACTTC	many	TRBV7-2	TRBJ2-4	TRBD2
CASSLGWVGGQPQHF	TGTGCCAGCAGCTTAGGTTGGGTCGGGGGTCAGCCCCAGCATTTT	many	TRBV7-2	TRBJ1-5	.
CASSYSFAGGTGELFF	TGTGCCAGCAGTTACTCGTTTGCGGGAGGTACCGGGGAGCTGTTTTTT	.	TRBV6-5	TRBJ2-2	TRBD2
CASSDLQVQVAQHF	TGTGCCAGCAGTGATCTACAGGTGCAGGTGGCCCAGCATTTT	many	TRBV6-1	TRBJ1-5	.
CSARDWSGGSEGYTF	TGCAGTGCTAGAGATTGGTCGGGAGGATCTGAAGGCTACACCTTC	many	TRBV20-1	TRBJ1-2	.
CAISVSGEFEQFF	TGTGCCATCAGTGTGTCAGGGGAGTTTGAGCAGTTCTTC	many	TRBV10-3	TRBJ2-1	.
CATRGQGARETQYF	TGTGCCACCCGTGGACAGGGGGCTAGGGAGACCCAGTACTTC	many	TRBV24-1	TRBJ2-5	TRBD1
CASSPGQGGDYGYTF	TGTGCCAGCAGTCCAGGACAGGGTGGGGACTATGGCTACACCTTC	many	TRBV27	TRBJ1-2	TRBD1
CASWWVNTGELFF	TGTGCCTCCTGGTGGGTAAACACCGGGGAGCTGTTTTTT	many	TRBV30	TRBJ2-2	.
CAWSASNTEAFF	TGTGCCTGGAGTGCCTCGAACACTGAAGCTTTCTTT	many	TRBV30	TRBJ1-1	.
CASSLALDSEAFF	TGTGCCAGCAGTTTAGCGCTGGACAGTGAAGCTTTCTTT	many	TRBV12-3/TRBV12-4	TRBJ1-1	.
CASSPFRPLRGQADVGTQYF	TGTGCCAGCAGCCCCTTCCGTCCCCTCCGCGGGCAGGCCGACGTCGGGACCCAGTACTTC	many	TRBV11-2	TRBJ2-5	.
CAWSVRGGETQYF	TGTGCCTGGAGTGTACGAGGGGGGGAGACCCAGTACTTC	.	TRBV30	TRBJ2-5	.
CASSLAGSIAGDTIYF	TGTGCCAGCAGCTTGGCGGGCTCCATCGCCGGGGACACCATATATTTT	.	TRBV5-5	TRBJ1-3	.
CATRGTANTEAFF	TGTGCCACCAGGGGAACAGCGAACACTGAAGCTTTCTTT	few	TRBV24-1	TRBJ1-1	.
CASSQGEGGYNYGYTF	TGTGCCAGCAGCCAAGGGGAAGGGGGATATAACTATGGCTACACCTTC	many	TRBV4-2	TRBJ1-2	.
CAWGGQIFNTGELFF	TGTGCCTGGGGGGGGCAGATTTTCAACACCGGGGAGCTGTTTTTT	many	TRBV30	TRBJ2-2	.
CASSLLWEPTYEQYF	TGTGCCAGCAGCTTATTGTGGGAGCCCACCTACGAGCAGTACTTC	.	TRBV7-2	TRBJ2-7	.
CASSELVERDLDEQYF	TGTGCCAGCAGTGAATTGGTGGAGCGGGATTTAGACGAGCAGTACTTC	.	TRBV6-1	TRBJ2-7	TRBD2
CASSSGAQETQYF	TGTGCCAGCAGTAGCGGGGCCCAAGAGACCCAGTACTTC	many	TRBV6-1	TRBJ2-5	TRBD2
CASSHIGQGAAEAFF	TGCGCCAGCAGCCATATTGGACAGGGGGCGGCTGAAGCTTTCTTT	.	TRBV4-1	TRBJ1-1	TRBD1
CASISRQGAPYANYGYTF	TGTGCCAGCATCAGTAGGCAGGGGGCCCCGTACGCTAACTATGGCTACACCTTC	many	TRBV6-2/TRBV6-3	TRBJ1-2	TRBD1
CASSIVAGETQYF	TGTGCCAGCAGCATCGTAGCGGGAGAGACCCAGTACTTC	many	TRBV7-9	TRBJ2-5	TRBD2
CASSLGTEGYEQYF	TGTGCCAGCAGCTTAGGCACAGAAGGATACGAGCAGTACTTC	many	TRBV7-9	TRBJ2-7	.
CASSLSPRASLYEQYF	TGTGCCAGCAGTTTATCCCCAAGGGCTAGCCTTTACGAGCAGTACTTC	many	TRBV28	TRBJ2-7	.
CASSLRPPYYEQYF	TGTGCCAGCAGTTTGAGGCCACCGTACTACGAGCAGTACTTC	many	TRBV12-3/TRBV12-4	TRBJ2-7	.
CASTRLAADEQFF	TGTGCCAGCACCCGACTAGCTGCCGATGAGCAGTTCTTC	many	TRBV6-1	TRBJ2-1	TRBD2
CAWAGTSPYEQYF	TGTGCCTGGGCCGGGACTAGCCCCTACGAGCAGTACTTC	few	TRBV30	TRBJ2-7	TRBD2
CASSTYTGTGYEQYF	TGTGCCAGCAGCACCTATACCGGGACAGGGTACGAGCAGTACTTC	many	TRBV28	TRBJ2-7	TRBD1
CASSPSASGREETQYF	TGTGCCAGCTCACCTTCGGCTAGCGGGAGGGAAGAGACCCAGTACTTC	few	TRBV18	TRBJ2-5	TRBD2
CASSPGMTNQPQHF	TGCGCCAGCAGCCCTGGGATGACAAATCAGCCCCAGCATTTT	many	TRBV5-1	TRBJ1-5	.
CASRGTSGSNEQFF	TGCGCCAGCAGGGGGACTAGCGGGAGTAATGAGCAGTTCTTC	.	TRBV4-1	TRBJ2-1	TRBD2
CSGTSLGNTEAFF	TGCAGCGGGACCAGTTTGGGGAACACTGAAGCTTTCTTT	many	TRBV29-1	TRBJ1-1	.
CASRATGIYEQYF	TGTGCCAGCAGAGCAACCGGGATCTACGAGCAGTACTTC	many	TRBV6-5	TRBJ2-7	.
CASSLGLYSGANVLTF	TGTGCCAGCAGCTTAGGCCTTTACTCTGGGGCCAACGTCCTGACTTTC	many	TRBV11-2	TRBJ2-6	.
CASSFAGVGYNEQFF	TGTGCCAGCAGCTTTGCAGGGGTGGGGTACAATGAGCAGTTCTTC	few	TRBV7-2	TRBJ2-1	.
CASSLGSGFYEQYF	TGTGCCAGCAGCTTAGGTTCGGGATTTTACGAGCAGTACTTC	many	TRBV7-2	TRBJ2-7	.
CASTGAGDNQPQHF	TGTGCCAGCACTGGGGCAGGGGACAATCAGCCCCAGCATTTT	few	TRBV6-1	TRBJ1-5	.
CASSLEVTGGHEQYF	TGTGCCAGCAGTTTAGAGGTAACGGGAGGGCACGAGCAGTACTTC	.	TRBV28	TRBJ2-7	TRBD2
CAIETTGDRYEQYF	TGTGCCATCGAAACGACAGGGGATCGGTACGAGCAGTACTTC	many	TRBV6-1	TRBJ2-7	TRBD1
CASSFLEGPETQYF	TGTGCCAGCAGTTTTCTGGAGGGACCAGAGACCCAGTACTTC	many	TRBV27	TRBJ2-5	.
CASSFRTGNEQYF	TGTGCCAGCAGTTTTAGGACAGGGAACGAGCAGTACTTC	.	TRBV12-3/TRBV12-4	TRBJ2-7	TRBD1
CSVFGQTGTEAFF	TGCAGCGTTTTCGGACAGACGGGCACTGAAGCTTTCTTT	many	TRBV29-1	TRBJ1-1	.